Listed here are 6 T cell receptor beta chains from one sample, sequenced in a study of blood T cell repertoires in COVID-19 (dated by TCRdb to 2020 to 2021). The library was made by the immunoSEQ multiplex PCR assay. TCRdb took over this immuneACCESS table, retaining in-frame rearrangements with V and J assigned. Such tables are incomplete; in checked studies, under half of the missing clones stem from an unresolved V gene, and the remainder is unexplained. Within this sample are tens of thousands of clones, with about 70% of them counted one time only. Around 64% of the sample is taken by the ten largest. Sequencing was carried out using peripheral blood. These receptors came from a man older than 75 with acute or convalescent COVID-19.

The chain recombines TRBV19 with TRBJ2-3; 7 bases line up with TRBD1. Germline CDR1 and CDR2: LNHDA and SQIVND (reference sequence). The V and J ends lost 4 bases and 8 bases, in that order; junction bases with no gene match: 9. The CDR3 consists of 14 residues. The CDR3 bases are TGTGCCAGTAGTAAAGGGGGCCTTACTACTACGCAGTATTTT. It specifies CASSKGGLTTTQYF.

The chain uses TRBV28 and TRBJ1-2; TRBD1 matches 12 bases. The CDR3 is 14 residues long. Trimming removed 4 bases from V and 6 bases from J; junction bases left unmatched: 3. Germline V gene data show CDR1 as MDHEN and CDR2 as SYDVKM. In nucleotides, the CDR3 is TGTGCCAGCAGTTCGGGACAGGGGGCGGATGGCTACACCTTC. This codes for CASSSGQGADGYTF.

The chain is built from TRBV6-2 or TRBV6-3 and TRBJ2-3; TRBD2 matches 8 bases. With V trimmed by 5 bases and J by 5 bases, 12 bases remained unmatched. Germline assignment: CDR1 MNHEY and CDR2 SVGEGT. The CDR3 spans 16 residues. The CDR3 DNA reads TGTGCCAGCAGTCCCTCTGGAGCGGGAGTTAGAGATACGCAGTATTTT. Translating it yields CASSPSGAGVRDTQYF.

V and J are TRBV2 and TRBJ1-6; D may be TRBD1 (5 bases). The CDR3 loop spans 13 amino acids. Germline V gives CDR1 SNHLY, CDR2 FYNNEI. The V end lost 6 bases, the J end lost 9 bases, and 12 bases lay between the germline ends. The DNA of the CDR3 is TGTGCCAGCAGGCCGGAGGGGAGTTCACCCCTCCACTTT. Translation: CASRPEGSSPLHF. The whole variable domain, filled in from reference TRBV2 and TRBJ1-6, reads EPEVTQTPSHQVTQMGQEVILRCVPISNHLYFYWYRQILGQKVEFLVSFYNNEISEKSEIFDDQFSVERPDGSNFTLKIRSTKLEDSAMYFCASRPEGSSPLHFGNGTRLTVT.

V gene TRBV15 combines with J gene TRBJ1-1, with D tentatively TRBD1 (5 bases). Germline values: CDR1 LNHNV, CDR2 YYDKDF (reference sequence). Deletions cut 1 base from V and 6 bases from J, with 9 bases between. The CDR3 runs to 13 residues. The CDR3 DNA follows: TGTGCCACCAGCAGAGGGGGGGAGGCTGAAGCTTTCTTT. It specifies CATSRGGEAEAFF.

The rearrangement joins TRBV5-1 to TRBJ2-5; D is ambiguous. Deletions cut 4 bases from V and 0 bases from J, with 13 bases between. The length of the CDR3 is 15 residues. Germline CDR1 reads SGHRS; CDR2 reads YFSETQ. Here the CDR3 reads CASSPGEAYQETQYF. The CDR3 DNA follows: TGCGCCAGCAGCCCTGGAGAGGCGTACCAAGAGACCCAGTACTTC.